Relative to its sample, the clone carrying this T cell receptor beta chain is medium-sized. Its specificity is unknown. CDR1 is MNHNS and CDR2 is SASEGT in the germline V gene. The CDR3 is 13 amino acids. With 0 bases removed from V and 6 bases from J, the gap between germline ends came to 8 bases. Original methodology: Clinicopathological groups of papillary thyroid cancer showed CDR3 differences that were used to build a distant-metastasis classifier. MiXCR was used by TCRdb to re-call the PCR reads. TCRdb, rather than the study authors, made the V and J calls. This sample has 21,000 or so clones; 10% to 15% occur once, and the top ten carry less than 25%. None of the patients had undergone any treatment ahead of thyroid surgery. This sample was taken from a study of metastatic and nonmetastatic thyroid tumors. Study-wide results and limits: The study reportedly found significantly higher TCR beta diversity in malignant thyroid tumors than benign nodules, in blood and tumor.

The sequenced sample consisted of blood. The J gene is TRBJ1-2, the V gene TRBV6-1; D not resolved. The sequence was obtained from a female donor with papillary thyroid cancer or a benign thyroid nodule (not recorded which). Some clones in this sample may be carry-over from other donors' samples. The CDR3: CASSEAGRDGYTF. CDR3 coding DNA: TGTGCCAGCAGTGAAGCGGGCAGAGATGGCTACACCTTC.